Described below is a single T cell receptor beta chain sequence and its context. This sample was included in a study of blood T cell repertoires in COVID-19. The overall study: The samples span acute and convalescent COVID-19 from the United States, Italy and Spain. PBMCs, B-cell-depleted T cells, or T cells were the source of the cDNA or gDNA that made up the material.

Enrolment of Seattle patients took place during active infection, and they were followed longitudinally. Profiled with immunoSEQ multiplex PCR; TCRdb holds only in-frame clones, not every one. The data hold more than 300,000 clones, with approximately 89% observed a single time. In germline, CDR1 is MNHEY, CDR2 SMNVEV (reference sequence). The CDR3 is 15 residues long. V shed 5 bases, J shed 3 bases, and the junction held 10 bases outside the gene matches. The TCR comes from a woman younger than 45 with COVID-19, enrolled during active disease. The sample was peripheral blood. This sequence joins TRBV27 and TRBJ2-7; TRBD2 matches at 7 bases. The CDR3 coding sequence is TGTGCCAGCAGTCCACGGGGTAGCGGGCTCTACGAGCAGTACTTC. Its protein is CASSPRGSGLYEQYF.